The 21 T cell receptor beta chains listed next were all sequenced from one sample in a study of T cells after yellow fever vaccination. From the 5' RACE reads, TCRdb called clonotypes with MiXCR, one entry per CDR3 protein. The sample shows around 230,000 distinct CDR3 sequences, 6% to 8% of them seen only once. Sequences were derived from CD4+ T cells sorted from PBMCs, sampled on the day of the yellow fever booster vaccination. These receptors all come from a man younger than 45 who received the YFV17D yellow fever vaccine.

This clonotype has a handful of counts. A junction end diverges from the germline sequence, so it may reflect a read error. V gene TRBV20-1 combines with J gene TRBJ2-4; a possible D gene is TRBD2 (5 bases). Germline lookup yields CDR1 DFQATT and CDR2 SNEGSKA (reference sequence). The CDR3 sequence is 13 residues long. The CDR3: CSASSVAKNIRYF. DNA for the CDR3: TGCAGTGCTAGTAGCGTAGCCAAAAACATTCGGTACTTC.

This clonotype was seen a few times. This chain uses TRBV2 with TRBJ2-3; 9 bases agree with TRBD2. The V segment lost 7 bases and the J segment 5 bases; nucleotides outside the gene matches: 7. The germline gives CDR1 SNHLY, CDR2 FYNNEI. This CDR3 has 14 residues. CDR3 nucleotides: TGTGCCAGCAAGCGGGAGGTGTTAGGAGATACGCAGTATTTT. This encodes CASKREVLGDTQYF.

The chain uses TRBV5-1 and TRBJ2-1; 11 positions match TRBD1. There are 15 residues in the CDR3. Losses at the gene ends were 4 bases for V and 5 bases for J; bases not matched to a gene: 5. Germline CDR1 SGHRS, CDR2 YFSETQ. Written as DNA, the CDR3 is TGCGCCAGCAGCCCGGGACAGGGGGTCAACAATGAGCAGTTCTTC. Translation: CASSPGQGVNNEQFF.

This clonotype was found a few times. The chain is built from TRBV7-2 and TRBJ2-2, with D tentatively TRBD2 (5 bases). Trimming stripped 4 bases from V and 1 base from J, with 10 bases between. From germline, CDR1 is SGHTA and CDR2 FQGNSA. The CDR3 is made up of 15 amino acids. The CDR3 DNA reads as TGTGCCAGCAGCTCTTTCACTAGGAACACCGGGGAGCTGTTTTTT. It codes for CASSSFTRNTGELFF.

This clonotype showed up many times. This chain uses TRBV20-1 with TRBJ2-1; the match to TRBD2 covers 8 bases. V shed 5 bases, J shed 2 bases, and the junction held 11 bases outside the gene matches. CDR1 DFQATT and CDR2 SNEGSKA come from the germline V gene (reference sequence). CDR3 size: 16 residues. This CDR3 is CSARKMTGGTYNEQFF. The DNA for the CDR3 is TGCAGTGCTCGAAAAATGACGGGGGGGACCTACAATGAGCAGTTCTTC.

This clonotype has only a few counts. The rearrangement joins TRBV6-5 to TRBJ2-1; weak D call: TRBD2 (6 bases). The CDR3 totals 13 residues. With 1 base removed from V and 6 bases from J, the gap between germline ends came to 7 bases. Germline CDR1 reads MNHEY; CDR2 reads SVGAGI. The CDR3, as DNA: TGTGCCAGCAGTTACTTGCGGGGCAATGAGCAGTTCTTC. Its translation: CASSYLRGNEQFF.

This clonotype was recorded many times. The DNA for the CDR3 is TGTGCCAGCAGGCGTTTAGCGGGGACGAACACCGGGGAGCTGTTTTTT. Translated, it gives CASRRLAGTNTGELFF. The V gene is TRBV7-8, the J gene TRBJ2-2; 8 bases map to TRBD2. The CDR3 is made up of 16 amino acids. Germline V gives CDR1 SGHVS, CDR2 FQNEAQ. With 6 bases clipped from V and 0 bases from J, the junction kept 6 bases outside the gene matches.

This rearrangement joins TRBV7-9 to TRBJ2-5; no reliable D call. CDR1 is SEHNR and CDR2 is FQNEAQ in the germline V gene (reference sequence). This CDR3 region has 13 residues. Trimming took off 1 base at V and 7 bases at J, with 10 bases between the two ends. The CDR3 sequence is CASSLDQDGTQYF. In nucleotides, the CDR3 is TGTGCCAGCAGCTTAGATCAAGACGGGACCCAGTACTTC.

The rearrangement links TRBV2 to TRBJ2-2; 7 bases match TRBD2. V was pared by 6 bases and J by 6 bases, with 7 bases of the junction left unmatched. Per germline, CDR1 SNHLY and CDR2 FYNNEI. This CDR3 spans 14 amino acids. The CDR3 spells CASSNRDYAGELFF. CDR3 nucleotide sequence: TGTGCCAGCAGCAACCGGGACTACGCCGGGGAGCTGTTTTTT.

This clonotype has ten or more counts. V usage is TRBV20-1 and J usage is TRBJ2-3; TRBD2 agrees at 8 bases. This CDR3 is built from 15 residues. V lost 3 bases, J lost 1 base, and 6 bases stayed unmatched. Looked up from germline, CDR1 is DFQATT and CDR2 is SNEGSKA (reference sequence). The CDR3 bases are TGCAGTGCTAGCGGGAGGGCCGCCGGCACAGATACGCAGTATTTT. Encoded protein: CSASGRAAGTDTQYF.

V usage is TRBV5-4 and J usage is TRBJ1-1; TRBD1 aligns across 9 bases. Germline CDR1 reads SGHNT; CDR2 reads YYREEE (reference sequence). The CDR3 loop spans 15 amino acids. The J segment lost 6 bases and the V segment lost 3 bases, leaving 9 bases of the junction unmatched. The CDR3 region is CASSSGRDRVAEAFF. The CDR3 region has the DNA TGTGCCAGCAGCTCTGGCCGGGACAGGGTGGCTGAAGCTTTCTTT.

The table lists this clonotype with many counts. DNA of the CDR3: TGTGCCAGCAGCCTCGGGATGGGGGACACAGATACGCAGTATTTT. The encoded protein is CASSLGMGDTDTQYF. The rearrangement uses TRBV28 and TRBJ2-3, with D perhaps matching TRBD1 or TRBD2 (5 bases each). The CDR3 length is 15 residues. V gave up 6 bases and J gave up 2 bases, with 15 bases separating them. The germline gives CDR1 MDHEN, CDR2 SYDVKM.

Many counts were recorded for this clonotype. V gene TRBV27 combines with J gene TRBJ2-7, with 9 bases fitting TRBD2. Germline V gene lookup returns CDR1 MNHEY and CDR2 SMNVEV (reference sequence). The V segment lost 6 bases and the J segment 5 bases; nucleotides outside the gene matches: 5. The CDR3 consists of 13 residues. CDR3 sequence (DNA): TGTGCCAGCAGGATTAGCGGGAGTCACGAGCAGTACTTC. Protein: CASRISGSHEQYF.

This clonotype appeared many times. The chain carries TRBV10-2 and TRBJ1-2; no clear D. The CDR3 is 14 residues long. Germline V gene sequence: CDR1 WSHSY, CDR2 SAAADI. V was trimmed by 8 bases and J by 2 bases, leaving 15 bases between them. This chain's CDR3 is CASHDYRENYGYTF. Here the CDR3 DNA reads TGCGCCAGCCATGACTACCGGGAGAACTATGGCTACACCTTC.

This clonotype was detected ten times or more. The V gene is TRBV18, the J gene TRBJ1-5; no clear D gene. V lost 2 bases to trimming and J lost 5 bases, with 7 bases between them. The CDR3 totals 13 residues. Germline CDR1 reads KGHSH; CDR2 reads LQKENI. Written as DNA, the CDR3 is TGTGCCAGCTCACCAGGTTTTGATCAGCCCCAGCATTTT. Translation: CASSPGFDQPQHF. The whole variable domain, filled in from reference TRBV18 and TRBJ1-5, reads NAGVMQNPRHLVRRRGQEARLRCSPMKGHSHVYWYRQLPEEGLKFMVYLQKENIIDESGMPKERFSAEFPKEGPSILRIQQVVRGDSAAYFCASSPGFDQPQHFGDGTRLSIL.

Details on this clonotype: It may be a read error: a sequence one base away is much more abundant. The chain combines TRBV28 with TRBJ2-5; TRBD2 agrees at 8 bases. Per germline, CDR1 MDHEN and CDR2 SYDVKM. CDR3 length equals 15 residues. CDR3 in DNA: TGTGCCAGCCTCAGCGGGAGTTTAGGACGAGAGATCCAGTACTTC. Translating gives CASLSGSLGREIQYF.

Written as DNA, the CDR3 is TGTGCCAGCAGGTCGGGGGGGGCTGAAGCTTTCTTT. Its protein is CASRSGGAEAFF. The chain combines TRBV5-8 with TRBJ1-1; weak D call: TRBD1 (5 bases). The V end lost 5 bases, the J end lost 6 bases, and 11 bases lay between the germline ends. Germline values: CDR1 SGHTS, CDR2 YDEGEE. The CDR3 has 12 amino acids. Together with reference TRBV5-8 and TRBJ1-1, the CDR3 gives the full variable domain: EAGVTQSPTHLIKTRGQQATLRCSPISGHTSVYWYQQALGLGLQFLLWYDEGEERNRGNFPPRFSGRQFPNYSSELNVNALELEDSALYLCASRSGGAEAFFGQGTRLTVV.

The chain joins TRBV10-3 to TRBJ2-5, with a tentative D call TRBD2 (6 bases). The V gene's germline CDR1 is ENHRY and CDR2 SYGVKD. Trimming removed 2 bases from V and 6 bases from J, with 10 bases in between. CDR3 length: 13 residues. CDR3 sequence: CAISETAGKTQYF. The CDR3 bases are TGTGCCATCAGTGAGACGGCGGGGAAGACCCAGTACTTC.

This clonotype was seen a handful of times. CDR3 sequence reads: CASSQGGGDTQYF. CDR3 in DNA: TGTGCCAGCAGCCAAGGGGGCGGGGATACGCAGTATTTT. The V and J genes are TRBV3-1 and TRBJ2-3; the D call may be TRBD1 or TRBD2 (5 bases each). Per germline, CDR1 LGHDT and CDR2 YNNKEL (reference sequence). The V end lost 1 base, the J end lost 6 bases, and 8 bases lay between the germline ends. The CDR3 sequence is 13 residues long.

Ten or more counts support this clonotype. CDR3 in amino acids: CASSQAPRGGQPQHF. CDR3 DNA: TGCGCCAGCAGCCAAGCCCCCCGAGGGGGGCAGCCCCAGCATTTT. The chain has TRBV4-3 and TRBJ1-5; tentatively, D is TRBD1 (6 bases). Between the trimmed V and J ends, which lost 1 base and 7 bases, there was a span of 14 bases. Germline V CDR1 and CDR2: LGHNA, YSLEER. The CDR3 runs 15 residues.

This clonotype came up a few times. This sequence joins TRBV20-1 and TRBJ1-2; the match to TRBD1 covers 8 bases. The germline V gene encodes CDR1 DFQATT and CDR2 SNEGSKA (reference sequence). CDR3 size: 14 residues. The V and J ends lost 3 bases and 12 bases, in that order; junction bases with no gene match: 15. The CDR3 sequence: CSASSGGQVDFHTF. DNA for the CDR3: TGCAGTGCTAGCTCCGGGGGACAGGTCGACTTCCACACCTTC.